A selection of T cell receptor beta chains follows, all from one sample in a study of shared clonotypes between healthy human individuals. Sequencing used immunoSEQ multiplex PCR; TCRdb keeps in-frame clones, though not all of them. The table shows about 700,000 clones, with around 74% occurring only once. Sequenced input: memory CD4+ T cells sorted from blood. The receptors stem from a woman aged 25-40 years in good health. Both conserved end residues are trimmed from each CDR3.

j_call v_call cdr3_aa
TRBJ2-7 TRBV5-4 ASSGRTSGRAHEQY
TRBJ2-3 TRBV19 ASTSGQASDTQY
TRBJ1-1 TRBV20-1 SAWGGEVAF
TRBJ2-6 TRBV4-2 ASSQEGGAGANVLT
TRBJ2-2 TRBV2 ASKLGARSGELF
TRBJ2-1 TRBV7-3 ASSLLPTSGKYNEQF
TRBJ2-7 TRBV28 ASSNPSGKSYEQY
TRBJ1-2 TRBV5-8 ASSLESYGYT
TRBJ2-7 TRBV7-9 ASSRTTGTYEQY
TRBJ1-5 TRBV28 ASSTTDQPQH
TRBJ1-2 TRBV6-6 ASSYRPLGQGATDT
TRBJ2-7 TRBV28 ASKTSGSGREQY
TRBJ2-3 TRBV19 ASSLDFGGDTQY
TRBJ2-5 TRBV5-5 ASSFQAQETQY
TRBJ1-5 TRBV7-8 ASSPSPTGFQPQH
TRBJ2-6 TRBV29-1 SVDLGSGANVLT
TRBJ1-1 TRBV6-6 ASSYAGTVNTEAF
TRBJ2-2 TRBV30 AWSTTAITGELF
TRBJ2-2 TRBV2 ASSQFVATPGELF
TRBJ1-5 TRBV19 ASSVYFNQPQH
TRBJ2-3 TRBV21-1 ASSKRTGVGPADTQY
TRBJ1-3 TRBV27 ASSRGRSTGNTIY
TRBJ2-1 TRBV6-1 ASSVQGLYNEQF
TRBJ1-5 TRBV19 ASSGLVAPYGNQPQH
TRBJ2-3 TRBV13 ASSILAGAFTDTQY
TRBJ2-2 TRBV6-1 AVEGANTGELF
TRBJ1-2 TRBV7-8 ASSLAENYGYT
TRBJ2-7 TRBV6-5 ASGNRPHYEQY
TRBJ2-3 TRBV10-3 ASSGTLKTQY
TRBJ2-1 TRBV5-4 ASSGDRGREQF
TRBJ2-1 TRBV7-3 ASSDRTTANEQF
TRBJ2-7 TRBV27 ASSLPRRAYEQY
TRBJ2-4 TRBV19 ASSTPGQGGKNIQY
TRBJ2-1 TRBV5-8 ASTLGSSYNEQF
TRBJ1-2 TRBV5-4 ASSSRDNYGYT
TRBJ2-1 TRBV11-3 ASSKRTLRGDEQF
TRBJ1-2 TRBV28 ASTPGGGYGYT
TRBJ1-5 TRBV19 ASSAQAGDQPQH
TRBJ2-7 TRBV2 ASSPPRGRTYEQY
TRBJ2-1 TRBV14 ASSRPGLAGKNEQF
TRBJ2-1 TRBV5-1 ASSLTSGYNEQF